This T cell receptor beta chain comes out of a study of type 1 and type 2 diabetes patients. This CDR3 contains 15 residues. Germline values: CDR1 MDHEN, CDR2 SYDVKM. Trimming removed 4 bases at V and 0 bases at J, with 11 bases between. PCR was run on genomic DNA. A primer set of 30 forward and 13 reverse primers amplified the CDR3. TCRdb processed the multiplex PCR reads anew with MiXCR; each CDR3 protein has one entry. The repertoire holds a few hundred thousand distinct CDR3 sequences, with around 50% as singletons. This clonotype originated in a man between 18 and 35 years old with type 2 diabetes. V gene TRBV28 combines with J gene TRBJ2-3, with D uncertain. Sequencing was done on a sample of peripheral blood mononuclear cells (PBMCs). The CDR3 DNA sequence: TGTGCCAGCAGTTCCGGAAAATCTAGCACAGATACGCAGTATTTT. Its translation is CASSSGKSSTDTQYF.